These 30 T cell receptor beta chains were sequenced from one sample in a study of T cell responses to AZD1222 COVID-19 vaccine. TCRdb keeps only in-frame clones here, not all; method: immunoSEQ multiplex PCR. This table has fewer than 75,000 clones, over 80% appearing once. This specimen was peripheral blood, taken 28 days after the second dose of the MenACWY control vaccine. The source is an adult who received the MenACWY meningococcal vaccine as a control.

CDR3 sequence reads: CASSPHTGSLAKNIQYF. The CDR3 DNA reads as TGTGCCAGCAGTCCGCATACTGGGTCGCTAGCCAAAAACATTCAGTACTTC. The V and J genes are TRBV27 and TRBJ2-4, with D uncertain. Germline CDR1 reads MNHEY; CDR2 reads SMNVEV (reference sequence). The CDR3 is made up of 17 amino acids. Trimming stripped 5 bases from V and 0 bases from J, with 17 bases between.

The V call is TRBV7-8, the J call TRBJ1-2, with TRBD1 matching over 10 bases. With V trimmed by 2 bases and J by 3 bases, 6 bases remained unmatched. Germline V gene sequence: CDR1 SGHVS, CDR2 FQNEAQ. This CDR3 comprises 16 residues. CDR3 region: CASSLSTGGGDYGYTF. The CDR3 nucleotides are TGTGCCAGCAGCTTATCGACAGGGGGCGGGGACTATGGCTACACCTTC.

The chain employs TRBV5-4 and TRBJ2-2, with D perhaps matching TRBD1 or TRBD2 (5 bases each). Deletions cut 4 bases from V and 4 bases from J, with 17 bases between. This CDR3 contains 16 residues. CDR1 is SGHNT and CDR2 is YYREEE in the germline V gene (reference sequence). For the CDR3, the DNA is TGTGCCAGCAGCCCCGGGACGGCGAGGAGCACCGGGGAGCTGTTTTTT. It translates to CASSPGTARSTGELFF. Full variable domain (outside the CDR3, taken from reference TRBV5-4 and TRBJ2-2): ETGVTQSPTHLIKTRGQQVTLRCSSQSGHNTVSWYQQALGQGPQFIFQYYREEENGRGNFPPRFSGLQFPNYSSELNVNALELDDSALYLCASSPGTARSTGELFFGEGSRLTVL.

The rearrangement joins TRBV5-8 to TRBJ2-5; maybe TRBD2 (6 bases). V was clipped by 4 bases and J by 7 bases, with 20 bases between them. The germline gives CDR1 SGHTS, CDR2 YDEGEE. CDR3 length: 15 residues. CDR3 in DNA: TGTGCCAGCAGCCTGAACCAGGGCCTGGGGGGGACCCAGTACTTC. As protein: CASSLNQGLGGTQYF.

The chain employs TRBV29-1 and TRBJ2-5, with 7 nucleotides matching TRBD1. V lost 7 bases to trimming and J lost 5 bases; unmatched junction nucleotides: 4. Germline CDR1 and CDR2: SQVTM and ANQGSEA. This CDR3 has 11 residues. DNA of the CDR3: TGCAGCGAATACAGGGGTGAGACCCAGTACTTC. Translated, it gives CSEYRGETQYF.

This chain uses TRBV19 with TRBJ1-4; tentatively, D is TRBD1 (5 bases). The CDR3 spans 12 residues. The germline CDR1 and CDR2 sequences are LNHDA and SQIVND (reference sequence). V was pared by 4 bases and J by 8 bases, with 8 bases between. The CDR3 sequence: CASSRRGEKLFF. The CDR3 DNA sequence: TGTGCCAGTAGTAGACGGGGCGAAAAACTGTTTTTT.

V gene TRBV6-4 combines with J gene TRBJ1-6, with D tentatively TRBD1 (6 bases). CDR1 MRHNA and CDR2 SNTAGT come from the germline V gene. Trimming cost V 8 bases and J 0 bases, with 8 bases left between them. The CDR3 spans 14 residues. CDR3 coding DNA: TGTGCCAGCCGGGACACCTCCTATAATTCACCCCTCCACTTT. Its protein product is CASRDTSYNSPLHF.

The J gene is TRBJ2-3, the V gene TRBV6-6; TRBD1 is a possible D gene (5 bases). The CDR3 is 12 amino acids. Looked up from germline, CDR1 is MNHNY and CDR2 is SVGAGI (reference sequence). Trimming cost V 8 bases and J 8 bases, with 14 bases left between them. This chain's CDR3 is CASAVTQGTQYF. For the CDR3, the DNA is TGTGCCAGCGCGGTGACTCAGGGTACGCAGTATTTT.

The chain couples TRBV7-7 to TRBJ2-2; 7 nucleotides agree with TRBD2. This CDR3 spans 15 amino acids. The trim removed 1 base at V and 7 bases at J, leaving 6 bases unmatched. CDR1 and CDR2 (germline): SSHAT, FNYEAQ (reference sequence). As DNA, the CDR3 is TGTGCCAGCAGCTTAGGTGGCAGCGGGGTCGGGGAGCTGTTTTTT. It is translated as CASSLGGSGVGELFF.

The chain is built from TRBV7-9 and TRBJ2-7; D unclear. The V end lost 4 bases, the J end lost 5 bases, and 9 bases lay between the germline ends. The CDR3 loop spans 12 amino acids. Germline V gene sequence: CDR1 SEHNR, CDR2 FQNEAQ (reference sequence). This CDR3 is CASSSRSHEQYF. In DNA, the CDR3 is TGTGCCAGCAGCTCCAGATCCCACGAGCAGTACTTC.

This chain connects TRBV5-8 to TRBJ1-5; D possibly corresponds to TRBD1 (5 bases). Trimming cost V 7 bases and J 7 bases, with 18 bases left between them. The CDR3 has 14 amino acids. Germline CDR1 and CDR2: SGHTS and YDEGEE. Here the CDR3 reads CASRPRGGVQPQHF. The CDR3 nucleotides are TGTGCCAGCCGACCCCGCGGGGGTGTGCAGCCCCAGCATTTT.

The chain links TRBV7-6 to TRBJ1-2; TRBD1 is a possible D gene (5 bases). With 6 bases removed from V and 7 bases from J, the gap between germline ends came to 18 bases. The V gene's germline CDR1 is SGHVS and CDR2 FNYEAQ. There are 14 residues in the CDR3. CDR3 DNA sequence: TGTGCCAGCAGACCAATAGGGGTTGGGGTTGGCTACACCTTC. This sequence encodes CASRPIGVGVGYTF.

The rearrangement uses TRBV9 and TRBJ2-2, with no clear D. Trimming stripped 2 bases from V and 7 bases from J, with 6 bases between. The CDR3 sequence is 12 residues long. Germline-derived CDR1 and CDR2 are SGDLS and YYNGEE. This CDR3 is CASSVLFGELFF. In nucleotides, the CDR3 is TGTGCCAGCAGCGTGCTTTTCGGGGAGCTGTTTTTT.

The genes are TRBV10-2 and TRBJ2-1; no clear D gene. The germline V gene has CDR1 WSHSY and CDR2 SAAADI. V lost 3 bases and J lost 9, with 6 bases in between. The CDR3 is 11 residues long. The CDR3 reads CASSERVEQFF. The CDR3 DNA follows: TGCGCCAGCAGTGAACGGGTTGAGCAGTTCTTC.

On this clone itself: One end of the junction is discordant with germline, which a read error may explain. V is TRBV23-1 and J is TRBJ2-4; 8 bases align to TRBD1. TRBV23-1 is filed as an ORF, its function uncertain. This CDR3 contains 15 residues. As DNA, the CDR3 is TGCGCCAGCAGTCAAATGAGGGACAGGCGGCGGTACCTCCCCTTC. This sequence encodes CASSQMRDRRRYLPF.

This clone was seen once. This chain connects TRBV30 to TRBJ1-4; D gene ambiguous. The ends were cut back, 0 bases at V and 5 bases at J, with 1 base in the middle. The CDR3 is 11 amino acids. Germline CDR1 and CDR2: GTSNPN and SVGIG (reference sequence). The CDR3 nucleotides are TGTGCCTGGAGTGTCAATGAAAAACTGTTTTTT. Translation gives CAWSVNEKLFF.

This clone occurred once. The genes are TRBV6-6 and TRBJ2-3; 8 bases are shared with TRBD1. The CDR3 length is 15 residues. Germline-derived CDR1 and CDR2 are MNHNY and SVGAGI (reference sequence). With 6 bases clipped from V and 1 base from J, the junction kept 6 bases outside the gene matches. The DNA of the CDR3 is TGTGCCAGCAGCCGCAGGGGGCTTGGCACAGATACGCAGTATTTT. Translated: CASSRRGLGTDTQYF.

The genes are TRBV30 and TRBJ2-5; TRBD1 agrees at 7 bases. Germline values: CDR1 GTSNPN, CDR2 SVGIG (reference sequence). With V trimmed by 0 bases and J by 5 bases, 3 bases remained unmatched. CDR3 size: 13 residues. CDR3 in DNA: TGTGCCTGGAGTGTAGGGGGCGCCGAGACCCAGTACTTC. Its translation is CAWSVGGAETQYF.

The chain joins TRBV6-6 to TRBJ1-3, with 8 bases identical to TRBD1. The V gene's germline CDR1 is MNHNY and CDR2 SVGAGI (reference sequence). The V segment lost 10 bases and the J segment 2 bases; nucleotides outside the gene matches: 4. This CDR3 is built from 13 residues. CDR3 nucleotides: TGTGCCACTACAGGGGGGCCTGGAAACACCATATATTTT. This gives the protein CATTGGPGNTIYF.

The rearrangement uses TRBV28 and TRBJ1-5, with TRBD1 matching over 9 bases. There are 16 residues in the CDR3. The ends lost 1 base at V and 11 bases at J; junction bases unmatched: 12. Germline lookup yields CDR1 MDHEN and CDR2 SYDVKM. The DNA for the CDR3 is TGTGCCAGCAGTTTATCTGGGACAGGGTTTCGGTTAGCCCAGCATTTT. As protein: CASSLSGTGFRLAQHF.

This clone was found once. The V gene is TRBV6-2 or TRBV6-3, the J gene TRBJ2-6, with D maybe TRBD1 (6 bases). The length of the CDR3 is 18 residues. Germline lookup yields CDR1 MNHEY and CDR2 SVGEGT. Trimming took 1 base from V and 0 from J, leaving 13 bases between them. The CDR3 nucleotides read TGTGCCAGCAGTTACTTCCCAGGGGAATACTCTGGGGCCAACGTCCTGACTTTC. Protein product: CASSYFPGEYSGANVLTF.

The chain joins TRBV18 to TRBJ1-5; 9 positions match TRBD1. The V and J ends lost 6 bases and 0 bases, in that order; junction bases with no gene match: 12. Germline CDR1 KGHSH, CDR2 LQKENI. The CDR3 spans 18 residues. CDR3 sequence reads: CASSLTGGARNSNQPQHF. As DNA, the CDR3 is TGTGCCAGCTCTCTTACAGGGGGCGCAAGAAATAGCAATCAGCCCCAGCATTTT.

The chain has TRBV7-9 and TRBJ2-5; a weak D match, TRBD2 (6 bases). Trimming pared 5 bases from V and 9 bases from J, leaving 16 bases between. Germline V gene sequence: CDR1 SEHNR, CDR2 FQNEAQ (reference sequence). The CDR3 sequence is 13 residues long. CDR3 nucleotide sequence: TGTGCCAGCAGCCCCGGGGGACCGGGTCCCCAGTACTTC. This encodes CASSPGGPGPQYF.

The CDR3 spells CASRPTSEMSGELFF. As DNA, the CDR3 is TGTGCCAGCAGACCGACTAGCGAAATGAGCGGGGAGCTGTTTTTT. V usage is TRBV16 and J usage is TRBJ2-2; TRBD2 matches 8 bases. Germline trimming cut 6 bases from V and 7 bases from J; bases unmatched to any gene: 10. The CDR3 is 15 residues long. CDR1 is KGHSY, CDR2 FQNENV, per germline.

This clone was seen more than once but under ten times. The chain is built from TRBV5-8 and TRBJ2-2, with 10 nucleotides matching TRBD1. The germline V gene encodes CDR1 SGHTS and CDR2 YDEGEE. The J segment lost 6 bases and the V segment lost 4 bases, leaving 3 bases of the junction unmatched. CDR3 length: 14 residues. Written as DNA, the CDR3 is TGTGCCAGCAGCCTGACAGGGGGCGCCGGGGAGCTGTTTTTT. Translating it yields CASSLTGGAGELFF.

This chain joins TRBV29-1 and TRBJ2-4; possibly TRBD1 or TRBD2 for D (5 bases each). Trimming cost V 7 bases and J 0 bases, with 13 bases left between them. The CDR3 is made up of 14 amino acids. Germline lookup yields CDR1 SQVTM and CDR2 ANQGSEA. The CDR3 sequence is CSGAVGEAKNIQYF. The DNA for the CDR3 is TGCAGCGGGGCGGTGGGGGAAGCCAAAAACATTCAGTACTTC.

V is TRBV13 and J is TRBJ1-4; 8 nucleotides match TRBD1. The CDR3 runs to 15 residues. V lost 5 bases to trimming and J lost 6 bases; unmatched junction nucleotides: 8. From germline, CDR1 is PRHDT and CDR2 FYEKMQ (reference sequence). DNA of the CDR3: TGTGCCAGCAGCCCACTGACAGGGGAGGATGAAAAACTGTTTTTT. Translating gives CASSPLTGEDEKLFF.

The chain is built from TRBV11-2 and TRBJ2-7; D is unclear. Trimming pared 0 bases from V and 2 bases from J, leaving 8 bases between. This CDR3 has 14 residues. CDR1 is SGHAT and CDR2 is FQNNGV in the germline V gene. The CDR3 sequence is CASSLEVDAYEQYF. The CDR3 DNA reads TGTGCCAGCAGCTTAGAAGTGGACGCCTACGAGCAGTACTTC.

The chain carries TRBV11-2 and TRBJ1-1; no reliable D call. This CDR3 has 11 amino acids. Germline lookup yields CDR1 SGHAT and CDR2 FQNNGV. V was pared by 6 bases and J by 7 bases, with 9 bases between. The CDR3 loop reads CASSLLIEAFF. CDR3 DNA: TGTGCCAGCAGTTTACTTATTGAAGCTTTCTTT.

The gene calls are TRBV18 and TRBJ1-1; 7 nucleotides agree with TRBD1. V was pared by 6 bases and J by 5 bases, with 3 bases of the junction left unmatched. Germline V gene lookup returns CDR1 KGHSH and CDR2 LQKENI. The CDR3 is made up of 12 amino acids. The CDR3 is CASSPDRTEAFF. DNA of the CDR3: TGTGCCAGCTCGCCGGACAGGACTGAAGCTTTCTTT. Full variable domain (missing parts from reference TRBV18 and TRBJ1-1): NAGVMQNPRHLVRRRGQEARLRCSPMKGHSHVYWYRQLPEEGLKFMVYLQKENIIDESGMPKERFSAEFPKEGPSILRIQQVVRGDSAAYFCASSPDRTEAFFGQGTRLTVV.